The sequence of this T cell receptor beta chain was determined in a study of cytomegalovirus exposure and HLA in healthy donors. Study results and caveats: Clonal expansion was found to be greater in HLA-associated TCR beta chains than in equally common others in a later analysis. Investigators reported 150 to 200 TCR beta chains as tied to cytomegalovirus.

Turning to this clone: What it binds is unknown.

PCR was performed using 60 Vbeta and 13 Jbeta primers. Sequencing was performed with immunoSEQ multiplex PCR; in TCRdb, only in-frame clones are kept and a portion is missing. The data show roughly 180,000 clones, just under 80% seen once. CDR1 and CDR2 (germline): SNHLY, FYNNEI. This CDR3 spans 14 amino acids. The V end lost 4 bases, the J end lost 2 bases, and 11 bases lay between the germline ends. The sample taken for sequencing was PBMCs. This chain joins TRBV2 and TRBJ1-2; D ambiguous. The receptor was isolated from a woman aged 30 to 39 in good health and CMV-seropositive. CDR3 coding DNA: TGTGCCAGCAGTGGAAGCCACCTAAACTATGGCTACACCTTC. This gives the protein CASSGSHLNYGYTF.